Following are 20 T cell receptor beta chains from one sample sequenced in a study of tumor-infiltrating lymphocytes in localized non-small cell lung cancer (dated by TCRdb to 2020 to 2022). The protocol used for the library was the immunoSEQ multiplex PCR assay. TCRdb's version of the immuneACCESS table is confined to in-frame rearrangements and falls short of the full clone set. An unresolved V gene accounts for under half of the shortfall where checked; the remainder is of unknown origin. The sample table shows roughly 6,900 clones, and over 60% are seen once. The ten top clones hold around 13% of the sample. The sequenced material came from lung tumor tissue. These receptors came from a human donor with non-small cell lung cancer.

This clone turned up a few times. The V call is TRBV2, the J call TRBJ1-5, with TRBD1 matching over 7 bases. This CDR3 is built from 15 residues. CDR1 is SNHLY, CDR2 FYNNEI, per germline. The ends lost 6 bases at V and 0 bases at J; junction bases unmatched: 5. CDR3 sequence: CASSSQGNSNQPQHF. DNA for the CDR3: TGTGCCAGCAGCTCACAGGGGAATAGCAATCAGCCCCAGCATTTT. The variable domain in full, with the rest retrieved from reference TRBV2 and TRBJ1-5, is EPEVTQTPSHQVTQMGQEVILRCVPISNHLYFYWYRQILGQKVEFLVSFYNNEISEKSEIFDDQFSVERPDGSNFTLKIRSTKLEDSAMYFCASSSQGNSNQPQHFGDGTRLSIL.

In regard to this clone: The junction departs from germline at one end; a sequencing error may be responsible. CDR3 sequence reads: CASSLGSRANEQFF. CDR3 nucleotide sequence: TGTGCCAGCAGCCTTGGTAGCAGGGCAAATGAACAGTTCTTC. The rearrangement uses TRBV9 and TRBJ2-1; D might be TRBD1 (5 bases). The CDR3 loop spans 14 amino acids. CDR1 is SGDLS, CDR2 YYNGEE, per germline. Full variable domain (rest looked up from reference TRBV9 and TRBJ2-1): DSGVTQTPKHLITATGQRVTLRCSPRSGDLSVYWYQQSLDQGLQFLIQYYNGEERAKGNILERFSAQQFPDLHSELNLSSLELGDSALYFCASSLGSRANEQFFGPGTRLTVL.

J is TRBJ1-1 and V is TRBV7-9, with D maybe TRBD1 (5 bases). CDR1 SEHNR and CDR2 FQNEAQ come from the germline V gene (reference sequence). The CDR3 loop spans 13 amino acids. V gave up 4 bases and J gave up 2 bases, with 8 bases separating them. CDR3 nucleotide sequence: TGTGCCAGCAGCTCCGGGGCAAACACTGAAGCTTTCTTT. Its protein is CASSSGANTEAFF.

This clone showed up just a few times. The chain has TRBV5-6 and TRBJ1-2; D is perhaps TRBD1 (6 bases). CDR1 SGHDT and CDR2 YYEEEE come from the germline V gene. CDR3 length equals 16 residues. V gave up 6 bases and J gave up 3 bases, with 21 bases separating them. CDR3 loop: CASIYYRATMYYGYTF. The CDR3, as DNA: TGTGCCAGCATATACTACAGGGCTACTATGTACTATGGCTACACCTTC.

This clone appeared once. V and J are TRBV5-4 and TRBJ2-5; D is tentatively TRBD1 or TRBD2 (5 bases each). Germline V gene sequence: CDR1 SGHNT, CDR2 YYREEE (reference sequence). V lost 0 bases and J 4 bases, leaving 16 bases between the germline ends. The CDR3 consists of 16 residues. The CDR3 loop is CASSLEGTRAPETQYF. Written as DNA, the CDR3 is TGTGCCAGCAGCTTGGAAGGGACCCGCGCCCCAGAGACCCAGTACTTC. The whole variable domain, remainder taken from reference TRBV5-4 and TRBJ2-5, is ETGVTQSPTHLIKTRGQQVTLRCSSQSGHNTVSWYQQALGQGPQFIFQYYREEENGRGNFPPRFSGLQFPNYSSELNVNALELDDSALYLCASSLEGTRAPETQYFGPGTRLLVL.

The chain is built from TRBV7-9 and TRBJ2-6; 8 bases agree with TRBD1. J was trimmed by 0 bases and V by 0 bases; bases with no gene match: 1. CDR3 length equals 17 residues. Germline assignment: CDR1 SEHNR and CDR2 FQNEAQ (reference sequence). CDR3: CASSLAGQVSGANVLTF. CDR3 DNA: TGTGCCAGCAGCTTAGCGGGACAGGTCTCTGGGGCCAACGTCCTGACTTTC.

This chain uses TRBV7-2 with TRBJ1-1; no reliable D call. Germline V gene sequence: CDR1 SGHTA, CDR2 FQGNSA. With 2 bases removed from V and 1 base from J, the gap between germline ends came to 5 bases. There are 13 residues in the CDR3. This CDR3 is CASSLWGNTEAFF. The CDR3 region has the DNA TGTGCCAGCAGCTTATGGGGGAACACTGAAGCTTTCTTT.

The chain employs TRBV5-4 and TRBJ2-3; TRBD2 aligns across 7 bases. The CDR3 loop spans 15 amino acids. Losses at the gene ends were 0 bases for V and 1 base for J; bases not matched to a gene: 2. From germline, CDR1 is SGHNT and CDR2 YYREEE (reference sequence). Written as DNA, the CDR3 is TGTGCCAGCAGCTTGGTGCTAGCGGGCACAGATACGCAGTATTTT. Its translation: CASSLVLAGTDTQYF.

The gene calls are TRBV6-1 and TRBJ1-2; D uncertain. The CDR3 sequence is 16 residues long. The V end was cut by 2 bases, the J end by 2 bases, with 15 bases between. The V gene's germline CDR1 is MNHNS and CDR2 SASEGT. The DNA of the CDR3 is TGTGCCAGCAGTGAATGGATAGGCTTAGTCAACTATGGCTACACCTTC. It encodes CASSEWIGLVNYGYTF.

The V call is TRBV6-6, the J call TRBJ2-5; the match to TRBD2 covers 10 bases. Germline V gene lookup returns CDR1 MNHNY and CDR2 SVGAGI (reference sequence). The CDR3 consists of 15 residues. V lost 2 bases to trimming and J lost 2 bases; unmatched junction nucleotides: 2. The CDR3 loop is CASSYGAGGQETQYF. The CDR3 bases are TGTGCCAGCAGTTACGGAGCGGGGGGGCAAGAGACCCAGTACTTC.

This chain joins TRBV5-5 and TRBJ1-1; D gene ambiguous. CDR3 size: 15 residues. The ends were cut back, 1 base at V and 0 bases at J, with 10 bases in the middle. Germline V gene sequence: CDR1 SGHKS, CDR2 YYEKEE (reference sequence). This CDR3 is CASSLQGNMNTEAFF. In DNA form, the CDR3 reads TGTGCCAGCAGCTTGCAAGGAAATATGAACACTGAAGCTTTCTTT.

CDR3 sequence reads: CATTLGPAGNTIYF. The CDR3 bases are TGTGCCACCACCCTGGGGCCCGCTGGAAACACCATATATTTT. The chain links TRBV6-1 to TRBJ1-3; possible D gene TRBD1, 5 bases. In germline, CDR1 is MNHNS, CDR2 SASEGT. With 10 bases removed from V and 2 bases from J, the gap between germline ends came to 15 bases. This CDR3 region has 14 residues.

The chain uses TRBV7-9 and TRBJ1-4; 7 bases are a match to TRBD1. Looked up from germline, CDR1 is SEHNR and CDR2 is FQNEAQ (reference sequence). With 5 bases clipped from V and 4 bases from J, the junction kept 16 bases outside the gene matches. The CDR3 runs 18 residues. The CDR3 coding sequence is TGTGCCAGCAGCCCTTACGGGACAGCGTCCTCCGATAATGAAAAACTGTTTTTT. Translated, it gives CASSPYGTASSDNEKLFF.

The rearrangement joins TRBV5-6 to TRBJ1-2; D call uncertain. V was shortened by 0 bases and J by 8 bases, with 5 bases between the two germline ends. CDR3 size: 11 residues. Germline V gene data show CDR1 as SGHDT and CDR2 as YYEEEE. CDR3 coding DNA: TGTGCCAGCAGCTTGGGTGAGGGCTACACCTTC. It codes for CASSLGEGYTF. Looking up the rest from reference TRBV5-6 and TRBJ1-2 gives the full variable domain: DAGVTQSPTHLIKTRGQQVTLRCSPKSGHDTVSWYQQALGQGPQFIFQYYEEEERQRGNFPDRFSGHQFPNYSSELNVNALLLGDSALYLCASSLGEGYTFGSGTRLTVV.

The chain joins TRBV19 to TRBJ1-6, with D maybe TRBD1 (6 bases). Looked up from germline, CDR1 is LNHDA and CDR2 is SQIVND (reference sequence). The CDR3 loop spans 16 amino acids. V was trimmed by 3 bases and J by 13 bases, leaving 22 bases between them. The CDR3 loop is CASSIGDQGSPGPLHF. CDR3 coding DNA: TGTGCCAGTAGTATCGGGGACCAGGGGTCTCCGGGGCCCCTCCACTTT.

The CDR3 spells CASSASGGSTEAFF. CDR3 in DNA: TGTGCCAGCAGCGCCTCAGGGGGGAGCACTGAAGCTTTCTTT. The rearrangement links TRBV9 to TRBJ1-1; TRBD1 matches 7 bases. With V trimmed by 3 bases and J by 4 bases, 6 bases remained unmatched. The CDR3 has 14 residues. Germline V CDR1 and CDR2: SGDLS, YYNGEE.

The rearrangement joins TRBV4-2 to TRBJ1-2, with 7 nucleotides matching TRBD1. Germline lookup yields CDR1 LGHNA and CDR2 YNFKEQ. The ends lost 4 bases at V and 0 bases at J; junction bases unmatched: 2. CDR3 length: 14 residues. CDR3 nucleotides: TGTGCCAGCAGCCCCGGGACAGCTAACTATGGCTACACCTTC. Translation gives CASSPGTANYGYTF.

The chain recombines TRBV5-1 with TRBJ2-1, with 12 nucleotides matching TRBD2. CDR1 and CDR2 from the germline V gene are SGHRS and YFSETQ. The CDR3 runs to 16 residues. V lost 0 bases and J lost 9; bases outside the gene matches: 7. This chain's CDR3 is CASSLDPSGGAGEQFF. The CDR3 nucleotides are TGCGCCAGCAGCTTGGATCCTAGCGGGGGGGCCGGTGAGCAGTTCTTC.

The V call is TRBV7-2, the J call TRBJ1-6; D not certain. Germline CDR1 and CDR2: SGHTA and FQGNSA. This CDR3 spans 14 amino acids. The V and J ends lost 5 bases and 7 bases respectively, with 12 bases between them. CDR3 sequence reads: CASSLQTANSPLHF. The CDR3 coding sequence is TGTGCCAGCAGCCTCCAGACGGCAAATTCACCCCTCCACTTT.

In this sample, this clone is medium-sized. The chain carries TRBV19 and TRBJ2-5, with 7 bases fitting TRBD2. The CDR3 runs to 16 residues. The V gene end was trimmed by 9 bases and the J gene end by 2 bases; junction bases not matched to a gene: 15. Germline CDR1 is LNHDA and CDR2 is SQIVND (reference sequence). CDR3 amino acids: CASTSHGSGVQETQYF. CDR3 sequence (DNA): TGTGCCAGCACCTCACACGGCAGCGGGGTTCAAGAGACCCAGTACTTC.